The 23 T cell receptor beta chains below come from one sample, sequenced in a study of early T cells in non-severe SARS-CoV-2 infection. In TCRdb, the 5' RACE reads were re-called with MiXCR into one record per CDR3 protein. The data hold some 71,000 distinct CDR3 sequences, with approximately 11% observed a single time. Here the sequenced sample was whole blood, taken at baseline. The receptors here all came from an adult who was a healthcare worker with PCR-confirmed SARS-CoV-2 infection or an uninfected control (not recorded which).

This clonotype was seen many times. The chain combines TRBV7-2 with TRBJ2-7; D perhaps matches TRBD2 (5 bases). Trimming stripped 2 bases from V and 2 bases from J, with 10 bases between. CDR3 length: 14 residues. Germline V lookup: CDR1 SGHTA, CDR2 FQGNSA. The CDR3 loop reads CASSLFPSPYEQYF. The CDR3 DNA reads TGTGCCAGCAGCTTATTCCCTAGCCCCTACGAGCAGTACTTC.

This clonotype was observed a handful of times. The V call is TRBV5-6, the J call TRBJ2-5; TRBD2 matches at 13 bases. The germline CDR1 and CDR2 sequences are SGHDT and YYEEEE. The CDR3 sequence is 17 residues long. J lost 2 bases, V lost 0 bases, and 4 bases had no gene match. The CDR3 DNA is TGTGCCAGCAGCTTGGGACCGGGACTAGCGGGACAAGAGACCCAGTACTTC. This translates into CASSLGPGLAGQETQYF.

In the case of this clonotype: One end of the junction does not line up with germline, which may come from a read error. The genes are TRBV6-6 and TRBJ2-5; D possibly corresponds to TRBD2 (6 bases). Germline CDR1 and CDR2: MNHNY and SVGAGI (reference sequence). The CDR3 contains 14 residues. The CDR3 bases are TGTGTCAGCAGGGAGACGGCGGGGACTTTGACCCAGTACTTC. Its translation: CVSRETAGTLTQYF.

This clonotype was picked up many times. J is TRBJ1-2 and V is TRBV4-3; D gene unclear. The CDR3 has 15 residues. V dropped 0 bases and J dropped 0 bases, with 8 bases sitting between them. Germline CDR1 reads LGHNA; CDR2 reads YSLEER. CDR3 protein: CASSQDTAANYGYTF. The CDR3 DNA reads TGCGCCAGCAGCCAAGACACTGCAGCTAACTATGGCTACACCTTC.

The CDR3 loop is CASSVSFQETQYF. CDR3 coding DNA: TGCGCCAGCAGCGTCTCTTTCCAAGAGACCCAGTACTTC. The chain is built from TRBV5-1 and TRBJ2-5; D gene uncertain. There are 13 residues in the CDR3. With 4 bases removed from V and 1 base from J, the gap between germline ends came to 8 bases. In germline, CDR1 is SGHRS, CDR2 YFSETQ.

This clonotype showed up many times. The chain recombines TRBV12-3 or TRBV12-4 with TRBJ1-2; D uncertain. The CDR3 is 12 residues long. The V end lost 5 bases, the J end lost 4 bases, and 8 bases lay between the germline ends. CDR3 residues: CASSTASYGYTF. CDR3 nucleotide sequence: TGTGCCAGCAGTACAGCGAGCTATGGCTACACCTTC.

This clonotype was picked up many times. The rearrangement uses TRBV19 and TRBJ2-1; D may be TRBD2 (5 bases). The CDR3 sequence is 17 residues long. From germline, CDR1 is LNHDA and CDR2 SQIVND (reference sequence). Trimming cost V 8 bases and J 3 bases, with 23 bases left between them. Written as DNA, the CDR3 is TGTGCCAGTTGCCCCGTTGGGCTAGCTACTCACTACAATGAGCAGTTCTTC. Encoded protein: CASCPVGLATHYNEQFF.

Many counts were recorded for this clonotype. The chain employs TRBV5-4 and TRBJ1-2, with TRBD1 matching 9 bases. The trim removed 3 bases at V and 0 bases at J, leaving 3 bases unmatched. CDR3 length equals 15 residues. The germline gives CDR1 SGHNT, CDR2 YYREEE (reference sequence). The CDR3 DNA follows: TGTGCCAGCAGCTCGACAGGGGGGGCTAACTATGGCTACACCTTC. This encodes CASSSTGGANYGYTF.

This clonotype has more than one count but fewer than ten. The chain has TRBV12-3 or TRBV12-4 and TRBJ2-7, with D perhaps TRBD1 (5 bases). The CDR3 consists of 14 residues. V was pared by 2 bases and J by 3 bases, with 11 bases between. The CDR3 loop reads CASSLRTQNYEQYF. The DNA for the CDR3 is TGTGCCAGCAGTTTACGGACACAAAACTACGAGCAGTACTTC.

This clonotype was seen only a few times. The rearrangement links TRBV18 to TRBJ1-6, with 9 bases lining up with TRBD1. Germline V CDR1 and CDR2: KGHSH, LQKENI. There are 14 residues in the CDR3. V was clipped by 5 bases and J by 8 bases; unmatched bases: 4. The CDR3 spells CASSSRTGDSPLHF. CDR3 nucleotides: TGTGCCAGCTCATCCCGGACAGGGGATTCACCCCTCCACTTT.

This clonotype was detected a few times. The chain couples TRBV19 to TRBJ2-3; the match to TRBD2 covers 13 bases. The CDR3 totals 16 residues. CDR1 LNHDA and CDR2 SQIVND come from the germline V gene (reference sequence). The trim removed 5 bases at V and 6 bases at J, leaving 8 bases unmatched. The CDR3 reads CASSSRTSGSMDTQYF. The CDR3, as DNA: TGTGCCAGTAGTTCACGGACTAGCGGGAGTATGGATACGCAGTATTTT.

Remarks on this clonotype: A much bigger clone sits one base away, suggesting this may be a read error. The chain employs TRBV4-1 and TRBJ1-1, with D possibly TRBD1 on 6 matching bases. Per the germline V gene, CDR1 is MGHRA and CDR2 is YSYEKL. The CDR3 extends over 12 amino acids. CDR3 amino acids: CTSSQDRQALGF. DNA for the CDR3: TGCACCAGCAGCCAAGATAGACAGGCTTTGGGTTTT.

CDR3 region: CASSKPADTQYF. In nucleotides, the CDR3 is TGTGCCAGCAGCAAACCCGCAGATACGCAGTATTTT. The gene calls are TRBV7-6 and TRBJ2-3; D is ambiguous. There are 12 residues in the CDR3. V was shortened by 5 bases and J by 4 bases, with 7 bases between the two germline ends. The germline V gene has CDR1 SGHVS and CDR2 FNYEAQ.

This clonotype was seen more than once but under ten times. The chain combines TRBV6-2 or TRBV6-3 with TRBJ2-4; TRBD2 matches 8 bases. V dropped 6 bases and J dropped 7; count of bases not matched to a gene: 20. Germline V lookup: CDR1 MNHEY, CDR2 SVGEGT. This CDR3 has 18 residues. This chain's CDR3 is CASSRYQTLAVLGNIQYF. The CDR3 nucleotides are TGTGCCAGCAGCCGCTACCAAACACTAGCGGTCCTGGGCAACATTCAGTACTTC.

This clonotype was seen ten or more times. The V gene is TRBV28, the J gene TRBJ1-3, with D possibly being TRBD1 (5 bases). Trimming cost V 7 bases and J 0 bases, with 13 bases left between them. Germline CDR1 MDHEN, CDR2 SYDVKM. The CDR3 consists of 15 residues. The DNA for the CDR3 is TGTGCCAGCATGGGGGACGGAGGCTCTGGAAACACCATATATTTT. It specifies CASMGDGGSGNTIYF. Drawing the rest from reference TRBV28 and TRBJ1-3, the complete variable domain is DVKVTQSSRYLVKRTGEKVFLECVQDMDHENMFWYRQDPGLGLRLIYFSYDVKMKEKGDIPEGYSVSREKKERFSLILESASTNQTSMYLCASMGDGGSGNTIYFGEGSWLTVV.

The chain combines TRBV6-5 with TRBJ2-7; TRBD1 matches at 10 bases. The CDR3 spans 16 residues. After removal of 5 bases from V and 1 base from J, the junction contained 8 bases not matched to a gene. Germline CDR1 and CDR2: MNHEY and SVGAGI. CDR3 residues: CASSRRQGAASYEQYF. CDR3 bases: TGTGCCAGCAGTCGTCGACAGGGGGCCGCATCCTACGAGCAGTACTTC.

This clonotype was counted ten times or more. The V call is TRBV10-3, the J call TRBJ2-2; unclear D gene. CDR1 ENHRY and CDR2 SYGVKD come from the germline V gene. With 4 bases removed from V and 3 bases from J, the gap between germline ends came to 9 bases. The CDR3 has 14 amino acids. The CDR3 DNA reads as TGTGCCATCAGTGTCTCGGCAGACACCGGGGAGCTGTTTTTT. Its translation is CAISVSADTGELFF.

This clonotype was counted a few times. The V gene is TRBV10-2, the J gene TRBJ2-2; D possibly corresponds to TRBD2 (6 bases). The V end lost 7 bases, the J end lost 1 base, and 7 bases lay between the germline ends. The CDR3 covers 13 residues. Germline CDR1 is WSHSY and CDR2 is SAAADI. CDR3 bases: TGCGCCAGCAATAGCGGGAACACCGGGGAGCTGTTTTTT. Its protein is CASNSGNTGELFF.

This clonotype appeared a few times. V gene TRBV29-1 combines with J gene TRBJ1-1; perhaps TRBD1 as D (5 bases). Germline CDR1 is SQVTM and CDR2 is ANQGSEA. The CDR3 totals 14 residues. With 4 bases removed from V and 0 bases from J, the gap between germline ends came to 12 bases. The CDR3 DNA reads TGCAGCGTTGTTAGGAGGGGATTGAACACTGAAGCTTTCTTT. This gives the protein CSVVRRGLNTEAFF. Full variable domain (outside the CDR3, taken from reference TRBV29-1 and TRBJ1-1): SAVISQKPSRDICQRGTSLTIQCQVDSQVTMMFWYRQQPGQSLTLIATANQGSEATYESGFVIDKFPISRPNLTFSTLTVSNMSPEDSSIYLCSVVRRGLNTEAFFGQGTRLTVV.

This clonotype was seen ten or more times. At one boundary the junction diverges from the germline segment, which might be a read error. V is TRBV12-3 or TRBV12-4 and J is TRBJ1-4; D is ambiguous. The CDR3 has 14 amino acids. CDR3 residues: CASRLGTLGEKLFF. The DNA for the CDR3 is TGTGCCAGCAGATTAGGAACTTTGGGTGAAAAACTGTTTTTT.

The V gene is TRBV7-2, the J gene TRBJ1-3; D gene ambiguous. Germline CDR1 SGHTA, CDR2 FQGNSA. Trimming left V 4 bases short and J 0 bases short, with 7 bases between. The CDR3 runs to 14 residues. Here the CDR3 reads CASSSYNSGNTIYF. In DNA, the CDR3 is TGTGCCAGCAGCTCCTACAACTCTGGAAACACCATATATTTT.

The chain recombines TRBV4-3 with TRBJ1-3; no clear D. The length of the CDR3 is 15 residues. V was cut by 1 base and J by 2 bases, with 9 bases left in between. Germline V lookup: CDR1 LGHNA, CDR2 YSLEER. The CDR3, as DNA: TGCGCCAGCAGCCAAGGGCTGCCACCTGGAAACACCATATATTTT. It translates to CASSQGLPPGNTIYF.

This clonotype was seen repeatedly, ten times or more. The chain combines TRBV7-2 with TRBJ2-7, with 11 bases lining up with TRBD1. From germline, CDR1 is SGHTA and CDR2 FQGNSA. The CDR3 runs to 15 residues. V trimming: 5 bases; J trimming: 4 bases; junction bases outside the gene matches: 7. The CDR3 coding sequence is TGTGCCAGCAGCCCCAGGACAGGGGGCGAGTACGAGCAGTACTTC. Translated: CASSPRTGGEYEQYF.